This T cell receptor beta chain is drawn from a study of T cells after yellow fever vaccination. Germline V gives CDR1 SGHRS, CDR2 YFSETQ. Trimming pared 0 bases from V and 2 bases from J, leaving 6 bases between. This CDR3 is built from 13 residues. A 5'RACE template-switching step, the method used to make TCR cDNA, added a universal primer site and UMIs. In TCRdb, the 5' RACE reads were re-called with MiXCR into one record per CDR3 protein. The table has 450,000 to 550,000 distinct CDR3 sequences, around a fifth seen once; the top ten hold about a sixth. The chain combines TRBV5-1 with TRBJ2-7, with D hard to call. The origin of this receptor is a man in his late teens or twenties who received the YFV17D yellow fever vaccine. The sample was PBMCs, taken roughly 20 days after the first yellow fever vaccination. The CDR3 loop reads CASSLGVPYEQYF. In DNA form, the CDR3 reads TGCGCCAGCAGCTTGGGCGTGCCCTACGAGCAGTACTTC.